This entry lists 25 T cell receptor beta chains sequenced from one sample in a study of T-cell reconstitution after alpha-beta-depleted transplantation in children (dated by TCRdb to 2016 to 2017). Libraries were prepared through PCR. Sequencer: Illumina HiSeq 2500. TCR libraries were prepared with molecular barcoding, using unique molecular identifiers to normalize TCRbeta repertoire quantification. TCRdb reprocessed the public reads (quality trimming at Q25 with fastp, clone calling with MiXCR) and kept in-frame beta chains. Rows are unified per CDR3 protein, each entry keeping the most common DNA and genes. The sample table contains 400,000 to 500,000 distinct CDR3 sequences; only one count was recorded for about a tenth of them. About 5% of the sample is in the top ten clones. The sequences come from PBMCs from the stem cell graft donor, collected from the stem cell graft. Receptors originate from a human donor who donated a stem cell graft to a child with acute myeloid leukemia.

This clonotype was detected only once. For the CDR3, the DNA is TGTGCCAGCAGACGCTACGAGCAGTACGTC. It translates to CASRRYEQYV. This chain uses TRBV2 with TRBJ2-7; unclear D gene. CDR1 SNHLY and CDR2 FYNNEI come from the germline V gene. This CDR3 has 10 amino acids. Trimming cost V 6 bases and J 3 bases, with 3 bases left between them.

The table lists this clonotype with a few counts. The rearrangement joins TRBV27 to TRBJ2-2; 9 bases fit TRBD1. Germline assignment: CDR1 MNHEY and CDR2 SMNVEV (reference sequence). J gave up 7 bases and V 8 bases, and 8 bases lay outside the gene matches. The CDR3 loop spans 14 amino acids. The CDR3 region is CASRVDRGFGELFF. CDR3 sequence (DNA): TGTGCCAGCCGGGTGGACAGGGGCTTCGGGGAGCTGTTTTTT.

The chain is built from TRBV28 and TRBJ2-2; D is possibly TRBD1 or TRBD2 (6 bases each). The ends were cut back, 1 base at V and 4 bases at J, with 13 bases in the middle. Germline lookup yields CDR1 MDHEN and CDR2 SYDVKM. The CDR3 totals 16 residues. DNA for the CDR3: TGTGCCAGCAGTTTATCCCTAAGGGGGGCCACCGGGGAGCTGTTTTTT. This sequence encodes CASSLSLRGATGELFF.

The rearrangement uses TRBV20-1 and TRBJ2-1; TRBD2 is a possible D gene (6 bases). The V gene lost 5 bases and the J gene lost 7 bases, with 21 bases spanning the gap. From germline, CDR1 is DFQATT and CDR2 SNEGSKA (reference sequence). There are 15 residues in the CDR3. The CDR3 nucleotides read TGCAGTGCTGCCCAGTCCTCCGGGAGTTTTAATGAGCAGTTCTTC. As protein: CSAAQSSGSFNEQFF.

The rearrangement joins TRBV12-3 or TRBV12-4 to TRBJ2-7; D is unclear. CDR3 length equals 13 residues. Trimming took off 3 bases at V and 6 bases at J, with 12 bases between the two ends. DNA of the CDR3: TGTGCCAGCAGTTTCCTTGACTGGACCGAGCAGTACTTC. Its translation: CASSFLDWTEQYF.

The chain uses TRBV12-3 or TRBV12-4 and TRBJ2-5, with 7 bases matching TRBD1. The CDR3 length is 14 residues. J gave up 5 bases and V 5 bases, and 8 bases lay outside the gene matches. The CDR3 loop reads CASSHPTGSETQYF. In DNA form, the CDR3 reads TGTGCCAGCAGTCACCCGACAGGGTCGGAGACCCAGTACTTC.

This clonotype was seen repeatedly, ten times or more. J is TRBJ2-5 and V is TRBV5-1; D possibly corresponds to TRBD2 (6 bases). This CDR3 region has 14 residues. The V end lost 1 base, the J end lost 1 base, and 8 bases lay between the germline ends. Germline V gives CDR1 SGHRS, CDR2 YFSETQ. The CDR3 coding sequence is TGCGCCAGCAGCTTGACGGAGGGCCAAGAGACCCAGTACTTC. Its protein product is CASSLTEGQETQYF.

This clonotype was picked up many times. The CDR3 reads CASSPGGLYGYTF. The CDR3 DNA reads TGTGCCAGCAGTCCAGGGGGCCTATATGGCTACACCTTC. The rearrangement uses TRBV6-1 and TRBJ1-2, with 8 positions matching TRBD1. Germline V CDR1 and CDR2: MNHNS, SASEGT. The V gene end was trimmed by 5 bases and the J gene end by 5 bases; junction bases not matched to a gene: 4. The CDR3 runs 13 residues.

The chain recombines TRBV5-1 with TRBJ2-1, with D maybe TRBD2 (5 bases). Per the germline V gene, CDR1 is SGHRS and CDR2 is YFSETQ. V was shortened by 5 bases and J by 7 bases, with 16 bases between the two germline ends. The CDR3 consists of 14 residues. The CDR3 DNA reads TGCGCCAGCAGGGCGGGTTCGCAGAAAAATGAGCAGTTCTTC. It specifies CASRAGSQKNEQFF. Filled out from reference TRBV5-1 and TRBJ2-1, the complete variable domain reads KAGVTQTPRYLIKTRGQQVTLSCSPISGHRSVSWYQQTPGQGLQFLFEYFSETQRNKGNFPGRFSGRQFSNSRSEMNVSTLELGDSALYLCASRAGSQKNEQFFGPGTRLTVL.

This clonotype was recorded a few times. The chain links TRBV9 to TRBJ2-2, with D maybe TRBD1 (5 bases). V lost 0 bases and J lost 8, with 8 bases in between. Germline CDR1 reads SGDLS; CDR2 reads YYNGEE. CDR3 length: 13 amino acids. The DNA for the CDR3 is TGTGCCAGCAGCGTAGAAGGGGTAGGGGAGCTGTTTTTT. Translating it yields CASSVEGVGELFF. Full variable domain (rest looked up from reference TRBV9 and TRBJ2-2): DSGVTQTPKHLITATGQRVTLRCSPRSGDLSVYWYQQSLDQGLQFLIQYYNGEERAKGNILERFSAQQFPDLHSELNLSSLELGDSALYFCASSVEGVGELFFGEGSRLTVL.

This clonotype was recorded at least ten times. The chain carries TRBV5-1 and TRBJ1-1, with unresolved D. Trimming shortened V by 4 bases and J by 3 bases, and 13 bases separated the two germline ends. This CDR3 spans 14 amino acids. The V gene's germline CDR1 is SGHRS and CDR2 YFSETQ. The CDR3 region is CASSGRQMDTEAFF. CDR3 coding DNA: TGCGCCAGCAGCGGGCGGCAGATGGACACTGAAGCTTTCTTT. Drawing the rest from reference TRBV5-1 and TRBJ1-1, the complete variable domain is KAGVTQTPRYLIKTRGQQVTLSCSPISGHRSVSWYQQTPGQGLQFLFEYFSETQRNKGNFPGRFSGRQFSNSRSEMNVSTLELGDSALYLCASSGRQMDTEAFFGQGTRLTVV.

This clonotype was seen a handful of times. The chain's CDR3 is CASSGLGAPTDTQYF. The DNA of the CDR3 is TGTGCCAGCAGTGGCCTAGGGGCCCCCACAGATACGCAGTATTTT. The rearrangement uses TRBV6-1 and TRBJ2-3, with TRBD1 as a possible D gene (5 bases). V shed 4 bases and J shed 2 bases, with 13 bases lying between them. The CDR3 sequence is 15 residues long. CDR1 is MNHNS and CDR2 is SASEGT in the germline V gene.

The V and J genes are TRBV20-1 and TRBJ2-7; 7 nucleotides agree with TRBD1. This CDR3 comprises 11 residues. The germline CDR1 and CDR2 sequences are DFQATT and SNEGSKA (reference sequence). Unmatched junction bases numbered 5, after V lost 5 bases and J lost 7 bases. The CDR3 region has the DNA TGCAGTGCTTGGGACAGTTTGGAGCAGTACTTC. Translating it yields CSAWDSLEQYF.

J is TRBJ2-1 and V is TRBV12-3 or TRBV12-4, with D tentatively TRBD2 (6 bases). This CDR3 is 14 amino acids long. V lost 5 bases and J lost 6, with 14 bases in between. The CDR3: CASSGHVGGNEQFF. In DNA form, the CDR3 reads TGTGCCAGCAGTGGACATGTCGGGGGCAATGAGCAGTTCTTC.

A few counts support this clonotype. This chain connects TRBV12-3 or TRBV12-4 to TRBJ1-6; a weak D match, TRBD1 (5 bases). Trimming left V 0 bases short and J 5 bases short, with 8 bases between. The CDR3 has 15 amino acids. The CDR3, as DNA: TGTGCCAGCAGTTTAGCTGGGGCTAATAATTCACCCCTCCACTTT. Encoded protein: CASSLAGANNSPLHF.

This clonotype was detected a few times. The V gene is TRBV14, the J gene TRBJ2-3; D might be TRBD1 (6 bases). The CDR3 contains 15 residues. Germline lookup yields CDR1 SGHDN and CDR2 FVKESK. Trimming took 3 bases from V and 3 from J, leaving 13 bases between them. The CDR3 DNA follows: TGTGCCAGCAGCCAGGGACATTTTTTGACAGATACGCAGTATTTT. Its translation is CASSQGHFLTDTQYF.

CDR3 coding DNA: TGTGCCAGCAGTCCGAGCACAGGGGCTAACACTGAAGCTTTCTTT. Translating gives CASSPSTGANTEAFF. The rearrangement uses TRBV7-2 and TRBJ1-1, with 7 bases identical to TRBD1. Trimming took 6 bases from V and 2 from J; bases not matched to a gene: 9. CDR1 and CDR2 (germline): SGHTA, FQGNSA. The length of the CDR3 is 15 residues.

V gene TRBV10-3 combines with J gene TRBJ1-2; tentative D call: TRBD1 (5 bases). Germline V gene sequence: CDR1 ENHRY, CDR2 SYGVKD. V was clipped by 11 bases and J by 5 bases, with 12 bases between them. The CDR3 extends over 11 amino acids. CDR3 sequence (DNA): TGTGCCCTGGGGCAGGGATATGGCTACACCTTC. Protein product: CALGQGYGYTF.

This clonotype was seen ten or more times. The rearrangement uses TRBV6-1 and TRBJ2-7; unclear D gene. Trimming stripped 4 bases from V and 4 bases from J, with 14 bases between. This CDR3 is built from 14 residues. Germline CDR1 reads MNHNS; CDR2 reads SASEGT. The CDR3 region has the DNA TGTGCCAGCAGTGTTCAAGCCGGACGGTACGAGCAGTACGTC. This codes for CASSVQAGRYEQYV.

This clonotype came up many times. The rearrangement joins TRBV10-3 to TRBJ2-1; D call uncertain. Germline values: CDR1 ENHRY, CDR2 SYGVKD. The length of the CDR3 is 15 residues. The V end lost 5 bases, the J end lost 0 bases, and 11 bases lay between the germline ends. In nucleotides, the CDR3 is TGTGCCATCAGTTCCGACGGGCTCTCCTACAATGAGCAGTTCTTC. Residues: CAISSDGLSYNEQFF.

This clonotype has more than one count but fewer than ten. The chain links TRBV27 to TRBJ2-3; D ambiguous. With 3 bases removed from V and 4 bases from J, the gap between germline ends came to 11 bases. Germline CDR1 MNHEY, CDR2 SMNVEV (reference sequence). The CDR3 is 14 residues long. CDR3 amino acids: CASSFKADSDTQYF. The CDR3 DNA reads TGTGCCAGCAGTTTCAAGGCGGATTCAGATACGCAGTATTTT.

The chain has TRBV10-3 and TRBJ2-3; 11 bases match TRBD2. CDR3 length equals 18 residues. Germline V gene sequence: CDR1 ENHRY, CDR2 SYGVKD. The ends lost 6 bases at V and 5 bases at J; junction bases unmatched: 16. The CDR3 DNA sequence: TGTGCCATCAGGGATCCCGGGACTAGCGGAGTTGGTCGAGATACGCAGTATTTT. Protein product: CAIRDPGTSGVGRDTQYF.

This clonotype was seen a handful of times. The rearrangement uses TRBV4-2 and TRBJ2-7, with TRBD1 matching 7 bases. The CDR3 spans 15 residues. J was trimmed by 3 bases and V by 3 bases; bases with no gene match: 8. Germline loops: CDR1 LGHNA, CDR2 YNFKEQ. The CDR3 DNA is TGTGCCAGCAGCCAGACGCTCAGGGACAGCTACGAGCAGTACTTC. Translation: CASSQTLRDSYEQYF.

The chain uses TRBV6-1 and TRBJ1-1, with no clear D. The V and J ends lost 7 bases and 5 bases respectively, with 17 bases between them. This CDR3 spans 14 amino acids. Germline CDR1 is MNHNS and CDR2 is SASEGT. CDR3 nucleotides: TGTGCCAGCAAATCCGGGTCGGGTGGGACTGAAGCTTTCTTT. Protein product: CASKSGSGGTEAFF.

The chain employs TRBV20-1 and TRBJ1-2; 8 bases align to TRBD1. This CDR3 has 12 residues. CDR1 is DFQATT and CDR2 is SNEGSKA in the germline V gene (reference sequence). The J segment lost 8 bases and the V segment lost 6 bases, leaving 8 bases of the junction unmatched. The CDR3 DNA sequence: TGCAGTGCCTCAGGGGGCGCATTCGGCTACACCTTC. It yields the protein CSASGGAFGYTF.